The rows below give T cell receptor beta chains drawn from one sample of a study of glioma-infiltrating T cells. MiXCR was run by TCRdb on the multiplex PCR reads, yielding one entry per CDR3 protein. The profile shows around 140,000 distinct CDR3 sequences, roughly two fifths of them singletons. Sequencing was carried out using glioma tissue, nonneoplastic brain tissue, or PBMCs (not recorded which). These receptors all come from a human donor with low-grade glioma or glioblastoma, undergoing nonglioma brain surgery, or in good health (not recorded which). CDR3s include the opening cysteine and the closing phenylalanine or tryptophan. A D gene is named only where the DNA matches it firmly. Expanded clones get a size class; other rows say once, few or many, or leave the size out.

J gene,D gene,clone size,V gene,CDR3 protein,CDR3 DNA
TRBJ1-1,-,few,TRBV27,CASSSVGWDAEAFF,TGTGCCAGCAGCTCCGTCGGCTGGGACGCTGAAGCTTTCTTT
TRBJ2-1,TRBD1,-,TRBV4-2,CASSQGDRDGEQFF,TGTGCCAGCAGCCAAGGGGACAGGGATGGGGAGCAGTTCTTC
TRBJ1-2,-,few,TRBV15,CATSRDWTDYGYTF,TGTGCCACCAGCAGAGATTGGACAGACTATGGCTACACCTTC
TRBJ2-3,TRBD1,-,TRBV12-3/TRBV12-4,CASSPGTGYTDTQYF,TGTGCCAGCAGTCCCGGGACAGGGTACACAGATACGCAGTATTTT
TRBJ1-1,-,few,TRBV27,CASSSNTPSAFF,TGTGCCAGCAGTTCCAATACACCCTCCGCTTTCTTT
TRBJ2-1,-,few,TRBV6-1,CASSYGKGEQFF,TGTGCCAGCAGTTATGGGAAGGGTGAGCAGTTCTTC
TRBJ2-3,-,-,TRBV4-1,CDSSQEGGGRDTDTQYF,TGCGACAGCAGCCAAGAGGGTGGGGGTAGAGACACAGATACGCAGTATTTT
TRBJ1-6,-,few,TRBV6-6,CASSYLDRSPLHF,TGTGCCAGCAGTTACCTGGACCGGTCACCCCTCCACTTT
TRBJ2-3,-,-,TRBV11-2,CASSSGGAKSDTQYF,TGTGCCAGCAGCTCCGGAGGGGCCAAATCGGATACGCAGTATTTT
TRBJ2-3,TRBD1,few,TRBV24-1,CATSDPGQGADTQYF,TGTGCCACCAGTGACCCAGGACAGGGCGCAGATACGCAGTATTTT
TRBJ1-1,-,many,TRBV20-1,CSARDRQYLAEAFF,TGCAGTGCTAGAGATCGGCAGTATCTCGCTGAAGCTTTCTTT
TRBJ2-1,TRBD2,-,TRBV20-1,CSARDGRPHNEQFF,TGCAGTGCTAGAGACGGGAGGCCACACAATGAGCAGTTCTTC
TRBJ1-2,TRBD1,few,TRBV19,CASSRDRDRGRGYTF,TGTGCCAGTAGTCGAGACCGGGACAGGGGAAGAGGCTACACCTTC
TRBJ1-3,-,-,TRBV7-2,CASSVQGNTIYF,TGTGCCAGCAGCGTACAGGGAAACACCATATATTTT
TRBJ2-7,TRBD1,-,TRBV28,CASSLTGSYEQYF,TGTGCCAGCAGTTTGACAGGGTCCTACGAGCAGTACTTC
TRBJ2-3,-,-,TRBV2,CASSELGGGSSDTQYF,TGTGCCAGCAGTGAATTAGGGGGCGGGAGCTCAGATACGCAGTATTTT
TRBJ2-7,-,few,TRBV4-1,CASSQGFGGVVYEQYF,TGCGCCAGCAGCCAAGGATTCGGGGGAGTCGTCTACGAGCAGTACTTC
TRBJ1-3,-,-,TRBV28,CASLWERTGNTIYF,TGTGCCAGCCTTTGGGAGAGGACTGGAAACACCATATATTTT
TRBJ1-6,-,-,TRBV27,CASRGPVRNYSPLHF,TGTGCCAGCAGAGGTCCGGTAAGGAACTATTCACCCCTCCACTTT
TRBJ2-5,TRBD1,-,TRBV18,CASSGTGGETQYF,TGTGCCAGCTCCGGGACAGGGGGAGAGACCCAGTACTTC
TRBJ2-2,-,-,TRBV4-1,CASSHPGGGELFF,TGCGCCAGCAGCCACCCCGGGGGCGGGGAGCTGTTTTTT
TRBJ2-3,TRBD2,-,TRBV20-1,CSALSGGASDTQYF,TGCAGTGCTCTTAGCGGGGGGGCCTCAGATACGCAGTATTTT
TRBJ2-1,-,many,TRBV6-2/TRBV6-3,CASSYSIRGPYNEQFF,TGTGCCAGCAGTTACTCGATTAGGGGTCCCTACAATGAGCAGTTCTTC
TRBJ2-1,-,-,TRBV2,CASSDPGFNEQFF,TGTGCCAGCAGTGACCCAGGATTCAATGAGCAGTTCTTC
TRBJ2-7,TRBD1,few,TRBV6-2/TRBV6-3,CATSWTGDSYEQYF,TGTGCCACCTCCTGGACAGGGGATTCCTACGAGCAGTACTTC
TRBJ2-7,-,few,TRBV28,CASSLVGVGNNIEQYF,TGTGCCAGCAGTTTGGTGGGGGTGGGGAATAATATCGAGCAGTACTTC
TRBJ2-3,TRBD2,-,TRBV7-9,CASSVTPGLQDAQYF,TGTGCCAGCAGCGTAACTCCGGGACTACAGGATGCGCAGTATTTT
TRBJ1-1,TRBD1,-,TRBV7-9,CASSPPTGRDTEAFF,TGTGCCAGCAGCCCACCGACAGGGAGGGACACTGAAGCTTTCTTT
TRBJ2-3,-,-,TRBV4-2,CASSQEAIRATDTQYF,TGTGCCAGCAGCCAGGAGGCAATAAGAGCCACAGATACGCAGTATTTT
TRBJ1-1,-,few,TRBV20-1,CSASPMTGNTEAFF,TGCAGTGCTAGCCCTATGACAGGGAACACTGAAGCTTTCTTT
TRBJ1-1,-,many,TRBV6-2/TRBV6-3,CASSYNADTEAFF,TGTGCCAGCAGTTACAATGCTGACACTGAAGCTTTCTTT
TRBJ2-5,TRBD1,-,TRBV15,CATSKKDRGQTQYF,TGTGCCACCAGCAAGAAGGACAGGGGACAGACCCAGTACTTC
TRBJ1-6,TRBD1,-,TRBV27,CASSPRTGYSPLHF,TGTGCCAGCAGTCCGAGGACAGGGTATTCACCCCTCCACTTT
TRBJ1-1,-,-,TRBV4-1,CASSQQIQAEAFF,TGCGCCAGCAGCCAACAAATTCAGGCTGAAGCTTTCTTT
TRBJ2-5,-,few,TRBV7-2,CASSPSRETQYF,TGTGCCAGCAGCCCCTCTCGGGAGACCCAGTACTTC
TRBJ2-3,-,few,TRBV6-6,CASSYSRFEADTQYF,TGTGCCAGCAGTTACTCAAGGTTCGAGGCAGATACGCAGTATTTT